The rows below give T cell receptor beta chains drawn from one sample of a study of T cell repertoires in cytomegalovirus infection. No antigen has been identified for these receptors. Each CDR3 protein gets one entry after TCRdb re-called the reads with MiXCR. Altogether nearly 700,000 distinct CDR3 sequences are present, 33% being singletons, with the ten largest covering about 20%. This specimen consisted of cultured PBMCs, obtained from culture after CMV antigen stimulation. The receptors originated from a human donor in good health (CMV status not recorded). Some clones in this sample may be carry-over from other donors' samples. Each CDR3 is given with its conserved first and last residue. The D gene is left open where the match is weak. The size entry is marked missing in some rows and otherwise reads once, few, many or a size class.

j_call: TRBJ1-5; d_call: NA; v_call: TRBV28; clone_size: few; cdr3_nt: TGTGCCAGCAGTTTATCTTCCGGGGGGAATCAGCCCCAGCATTTT; cdr3_aa: CASSLSSGGNQPQHF
j_call: TRBJ2-7; d_call: NA; v_call: TRBV11-2; clone_size: once; cdr3_nt: TGTGCCAGCAGCTTAGAGGGCTATTCCTACGAGCAGTACTTC; cdr3_aa: CASSLEGYSYEQYF
j_call: TRBJ1-6; d_call: NA; v_call: TRBV4-1; clone_size: NA; cdr3_nt: TGCGCCAGCAGCCAGAAGAATTCACCCCTCCACTTT; cdr3_aa: CASSQKNSPLHF
j_call: TRBJ1-1; d_call: NA; v_call: TRBV20-1; clone_size: NA; cdr3_nt: TGCAGTGCGCGGAGGTACGACACTGAAGCTTTCTTT; cdr3_aa: CSARRYDTEAFF
j_call: TRBJ2-5; d_call: NA; v_call: TRBV28; clone_size: few; cdr3_nt: TGTGCCAGCAGTGAGAGACATAAACAAGAGACCCAGTACTTC; cdr3_aa: CASSERHKQETQYF
j_call: TRBJ2-3; d_call: TRBD2; v_call: TRBV7-2; clone_size: few; cdr3_nt: TGTGCCAGCAGCTTAGTTACTAGCGGGGTGGGATACCCGCAGTATTTT; cdr3_aa: CASSLVTSGVGYPQYF
j_call: TRBJ1-5; d_call: NA; v_call: TRBV5-3; clone_size: NA; cdr3_nt: TGTGCCAGCAGCGCCGACTCACCGACAACGAATCAGCCCCAGCATTTT; cdr3_aa: CASSADSPTTNQPQHF
j_call: TRBJ2-3; d_call: TRBD2; v_call: TRBV27; clone_size: NA; cdr3_nt: TGTGCCAGCAGTGTGGGGGGGAGAGCCTTTGATACGCAGTATTTT; cdr3_aa: CASSVGGRAFDTQYF
j_call: TRBJ1-5; d_call: NA; v_call: TRBV6-1; clone_size: few; cdr3_nt: TGTGCCAGCAGCAAGGATCAGCCCCAGCATTTT; cdr3_aa: CASSKDQPQHF
j_call: TRBJ2-1; d_call: NA; v_call: TRBV5-3; clone_size: NA; cdr3_nt: TGTGCCAGCAGCTTGCCTCTCCGGGGAGCAAAGAGGGTCAATGAGCAGTTCTTC; cdr3_aa: CASSLPLRGAKRVNEQFF
j_call: TRBJ2-3; d_call: TRBD1; v_call: TRBV4-1; clone_size: few; cdr3_nt: TGCGCCAGCAGCCCCGGACAGGGCTTCAGACTGGATACGCAGTATTTT; cdr3_aa: CASSPGQGFRLDTQYF
j_call: TRBJ2-1; d_call: NA; v_call: TRBV12-3/TRBV12-4; clone_size: NA; cdr3_nt: TGTGCCAGCAGTTTAGGGTACGATGAGCAGTTCTTC; cdr3_aa: CASSLGYDEQFF
j_call: TRBJ1-5; d_call: TRBD1; v_call: TRBV2; clone_size: NA; cdr3_nt: TGTGCCAGCAGCCGGGACAGCAAACTTCCAGGCGCTCAGCCCCAGCATTTT; cdr3_aa: CASSRDSKLPGAQPQHF
j_call: TRBJ2-3; d_call: TRBD1; v_call: TRBV11-2; clone_size: NA; cdr3_nt: TGTGCCAGCAGCCCCAGGGGGCCGTGGACAGATACGCAGTATTTT; cdr3_aa: CASSPRGPWTDTQYF
j_call: TRBJ2-7; d_call: NA; v_call: TRBV2; clone_size: NA; cdr3_nt: TGTGCCAGCAGTGCACGGACGGGCCGTGGAGAGCAGTACTTC; cdr3_aa: CASSARTGRGEQYF
j_call: TRBJ1-6; d_call: NA; v_call: TRBV6-8; clone_size: once; cdr3_nt: TGTGCCAGCCGGGGGGAAAATTCACCCCTCCACTTT; cdr3_aa: CASRGENSPLHF
j_call: TRBJ2-3; d_call: NA; v_call: TRBV7-6; clone_size: many; cdr3_nt: TGTGCCAGCAGCGAGGCAGGGAGTACAGATACGCAGTATTTT; cdr3_aa: CASSEAGSTDTQYF
j_call: TRBJ2-1; d_call: NA; v_call: TRBV7-8; clone_size: NA; cdr3_nt: TGTGCCAGCAGCTTATTGGCGGGAATAATCGATGAGCAGTTCTTC; cdr3_aa: CASSLLAGIIDEQFF
j_call: TRBJ1-3; d_call: NA; v_call: TRBV28; clone_size: NA; cdr3_nt: TGTGCCAGCAGTTCCGCCGGGACACAAAGAAACACCATATATTTT; cdr3_aa: CASSSAGTQRNTIYF
j_call: TRBJ1-5; d_call: NA; v_call: TRBV20-1; clone_size: few; cdr3_nt: TGCAGTGCTAAACCCCGTTTGATCGGAGATCAGCCCCAGCATTTT; cdr3_aa: CSAKPRLIGDQPQHF
j_call: TRBJ1-1; d_call: NA; v_call: TRBV4-1; clone_size: NA; cdr3_nt: TGCGCCAGCAGCCAAGGGGAATGGGGGGGGAACACTGAAGCTTTCTTT; cdr3_aa: CASSQGEWGGNTEAFF
j_call: TRBJ2-1; d_call: TRBD2; v_call: TRBV4-1; clone_size: few; cdr3_nt: TGCGCCAGCAGCCAAGGACGGGGGGGGTACAATGAGCAGTTCTTC; cdr3_aa: CASSQGRGGYNEQFF
j_call: TRBJ1-2; d_call: NA; v_call: TRBV6-1; clone_size: NA; cdr3_nt: TGTGCCAGCAGTGAATGGGCAGATAACTATGGCTACACCTTC; cdr3_aa: CASSEWADNYGYTF
j_call: TRBJ1-2; d_call: NA; v_call: TRBV12-5; clone_size: NA; cdr3_nt: TGTGCTAGTGGTTTGGGTCCAGGGAGAAATGGCTACACCTTC; cdr3_aa: CASGLGPGRNGYTF
j_call: TRBJ2-5; d_call: TRBD2; v_call: TRBV5-5; clone_size: NA; cdr3_nt: TGTGCCAGCAGCTTGGCAGCGGGAGGCCCCACCGGAGGAGAGACCCAGTACTTC; cdr3_aa: CASSLAAGGPTGGETQYF
j_call: TRBJ1-1; d_call: NA; v_call: TRBV4-3; clone_size: few; cdr3_nt: TGCGCCAGCAGCCAAGACGCCAGGGTGGAGAATAGTGAAGCTTTCTTT; cdr3_aa: CASSQDARVENSEAFF
j_call: TRBJ2-3; d_call: NA; v_call: TRBV7-6; clone_size: few; cdr3_nt: TGTGCCAGCAGCTTAGGGGGTCTAGCGTCTGGCACAGATACGCAGTATTTT; cdr3_aa: CASSLGGLASGTDTQYF
j_call: TRBJ2-7; d_call: TRBD2; v_call: TRBV11-2; clone_size: NA; cdr3_nt: TGTGCCAGCTCATGGACTAGTAGCGGCGAGCAGTACTTC; cdr3_aa: CASSWTSSGEQYF
j_call: TRBJ2-7; d_call: NA; v_call: TRBV7-8; clone_size: few; cdr3_nt: TGTGCCAGCAGCACCCGGGGCCCCACAGGAGAGCAGTACTTC; cdr3_aa: CASSTRGPTGEQYF
j_call: TRBJ2-3; d_call: TRBD1; v_call: TRBV7-2; clone_size: few; cdr3_nt: TGTGCCAGCATCCCTGGACAGGGCCGATGGGATACGCAGTATTTT; cdr3_aa: CASIPGQGRWDTQYF
j_call: TRBJ2-5; d_call: TRBD2; v_call: TRBV4-3; clone_size: NA; cdr3_nt: TGCGCCAGCAGCGCGGGACTAGCGGGAGCAGGAGAGACCCAGTACTTC; cdr3_aa: CASSAGLAGAGETQYF
j_call: TRBJ1-1; d_call: NA; v_call: TRBV4-1; clone_size: NA; cdr3_nt: TGCGCCAGCAGCCAAGGACGGAAGACCACTGAAGCTTTCTTT; cdr3_aa: CASSQGRKTTEAFF
j_call: TRBJ2-7; d_call: TRBD2; v_call: TRBV6-2/TRBV6-3; clone_size: few; cdr3_nt: TGTGCCAGCAGTTACTCGACTAGCGGGAGGATCAGTTACGAGCAGTACTTC; cdr3_aa: CASSYSTSGRISYEQYF
j_call: TRBJ2-5; d_call: NA; v_call: TRBV5-1; clone_size: NA; cdr3_nt: TGCGCCAGCAGCTTGGGACACCAAGAAGAGACCCAGTACTTC; cdr3_aa: CASSLGHQEETQYF